Detailed here is one T cell receptor (beta chain). Its antigen is unknown. The source of the sample is a study of CD8 T cells in ankylosing spondylitis. Findings of the study overall: In peripheral blood, disease-linked CD8+ clones occurred at relatively low frequencies. Earlier studies detected some motif variants in reactive arthritis synovial fluid and blood. In ankylosing spondylitis patients, matched synovial fluid reportedly showed significant enrichment of disease-linked clones. The study identified a TCR beta motif of several highly homologous variants that appeared characteristic of ankylosing spondylitis blood.

TCR beta libraries were made by quantitative 5'-RACE with molecular barcodes. A single record per CDR3 protein comes from TCRdb applying MiXCR to the 5' RACE reads. This table holds roughly 700,000 distinct CDR3 sequences, under 20% found once. The CDR3 contains 15 residues. The germline V gene encodes CDR1 DFQATT and CDR2 SNEGSKA (reference sequence). The V and J ends lost 0 bases and 6 bases, in that order; junction bases with no gene match: 4. The TCR was taken from a male donor with ankylosing spondylitis. Input material: blood, either unsorted or a sorted T cell fraction (not recorded which). The J gene is TRBJ2-1, the V gene TRBV20-1; 11 bases line up with TRBD2. The CDR3: CSARDGTSGSNEQFF. As DNA, the CDR3 is TGCAGTGCTAGAGACGGGACTAGCGGCAGCAATGAGCAGTTCTTC.